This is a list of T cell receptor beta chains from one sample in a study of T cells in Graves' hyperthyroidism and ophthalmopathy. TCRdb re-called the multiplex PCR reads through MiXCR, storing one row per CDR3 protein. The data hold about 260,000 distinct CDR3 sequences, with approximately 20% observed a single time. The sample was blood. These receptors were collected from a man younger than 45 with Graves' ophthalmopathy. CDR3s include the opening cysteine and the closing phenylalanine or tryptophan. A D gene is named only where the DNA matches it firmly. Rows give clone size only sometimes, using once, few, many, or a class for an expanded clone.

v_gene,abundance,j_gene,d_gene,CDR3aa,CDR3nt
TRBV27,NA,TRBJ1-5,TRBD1,CASGDRGGNQPQHF,TGTGCCAGCGGAGACAGGGGAGGGAATCAGCCCCAGCATTTT
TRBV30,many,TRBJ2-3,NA,CAWRNPSTDTQYF,TGTGCCTGGAGGAACCCTAGCACAGATACGCAGTATTTT
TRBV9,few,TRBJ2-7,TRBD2,CASNPGTSGYEQYF,TGTGCCAGCAACCCCGGGACTAGCGGCTACGAGCAGTACTTC
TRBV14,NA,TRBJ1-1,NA,CTSSQNTEAFF,TGTACCAGCAGCCAAAACACTGAAGCTTTCTTT
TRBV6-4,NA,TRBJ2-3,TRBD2,CASSVKAAGTSGRRADTQYF,TGTGCCAGCAGTGTAAAGGCGGCCGGGACTAGCGGGAGGCGAGCAGATACGCAGTATTTT
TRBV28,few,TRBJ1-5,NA,CASSWGEPQHF,TGTGCCAGCAGTTGGGGGGAGCCCCAGCATTTT
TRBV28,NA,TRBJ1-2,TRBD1,CASSRGTGSYGYTF,TGTGCCAGCAGCAGAGGGACAGGATCATATGGCTACACCTTC
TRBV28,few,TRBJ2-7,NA,CASSTRHYEQYF,TGTGCCAGCAGTACCAGACACTACGAGCAGTACTTC
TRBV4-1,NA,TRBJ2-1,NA,CASSQEATTNNEQFF,TGCGCCAGCAGCCAAGAAGCCACTACAAACAATGAGCAGTTCTTC
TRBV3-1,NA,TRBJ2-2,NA,CASQRIWAAPNTGELFF,TGTGCCAGCCAGCGAATTTGGGCGGCCCCGAACACCGGGGAGCTGTTTTTT
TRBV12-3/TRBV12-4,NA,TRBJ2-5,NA,CASGTLEWLETQYF,TGTGCCAGCGGTACGCTGGAGTGGTTAGAGACCCAGTACTTC
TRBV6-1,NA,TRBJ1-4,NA,CASSRPQGTNEKLFF,TGTGCCAGCAGTCGTCCACAGGGCACTAATGAAAAACTGTTTTTT
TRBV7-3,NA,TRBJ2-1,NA,CASSQSSRVGNEQFF,TGTGCCAGCAGCCAATCCTCCAGGGTAGGGAATGAGCAGTTCTTC
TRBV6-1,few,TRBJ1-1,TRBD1,CASRPTGTASEAFF,TGTGCCAGCAGACCTACCGGGACAGCTAGTGAAGCTTTCTTT
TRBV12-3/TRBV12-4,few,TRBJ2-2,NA,CASSLSDTRTGELFF,TGTGCCAGCAGTTTAAGTGACACTCGCACCGGGGAGCTGTTTTTT
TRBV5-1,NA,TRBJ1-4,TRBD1,CASSLEGQKNEKLFF,TGCGCCAGCAGCTTGGAGGGACAGAAGAATGAAAAACTGTTTTTT
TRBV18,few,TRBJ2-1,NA,CASSPQRSSYNEQFF,TGTGCCAGCTCACCACAGCGGTCCTCCTACAATGAGCAGTTCTTC
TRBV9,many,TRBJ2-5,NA,CASSVGSGTLQETQYF,TGTGCCAGCAGCGTAGGGAGCGGGACACTCCAAGAGACCCAGTACTTC
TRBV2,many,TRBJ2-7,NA,CASSVLPYEQYF,TGTGCCAGCAGCGTTCTCCCCTACGAGCAGTACTTC
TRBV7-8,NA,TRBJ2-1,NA,CASSSGRGLEQFF,TGTGCCAGCAGCTCCGGGCGAGGGCTGGAGCAGTTCTTC
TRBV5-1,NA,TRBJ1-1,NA,CASSLASEGTEAFF,TGCGCCAGCAGTCTTGCCAGCGAGGGCACTGAAGCTTTCTTT
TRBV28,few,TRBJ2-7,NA,CATQKQGLFYEQYF,TGTGCCACCCAAAAGCAGGGTCTTTTTTACGAGCAGTACTTC
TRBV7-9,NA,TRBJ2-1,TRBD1,CASSPRAGTAYNEQFF,TGTGCCAGCAGCCCGAGAGCCGGGACAGCCTACAATGAGCAGTTCTTC
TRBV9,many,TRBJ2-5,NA,CASSVVGLRGETQYF,TGTGCCAGCAGCGTAGTTGGCCTTCGGGGAGAGACCCAGTACTTC
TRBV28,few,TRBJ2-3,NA,CASSGGPLDTQYF,TGTGCCAGCAGTGGGGGCCCTCTGGATACGCAGTATTTT
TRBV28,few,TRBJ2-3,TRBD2,CASSAQLAGVGRTDTQYF,TGTGCCAGCAGTGCTCAACTAGCGGGAGTTGGTAGGACAGATACGCAGTATTTT
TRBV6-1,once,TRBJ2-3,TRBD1,CASRQTGTGNPDTQYF,TGTGCCAGCAGGCAAACCGGGACAGGGAATCCAGATACGCAGTATTTT
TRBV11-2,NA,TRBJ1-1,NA,CASSHLQGRKNTEAFF,TGCGCCAGCAGCCATCTACAGGGACGGAAGAACACTGAAGCTTTCTTT
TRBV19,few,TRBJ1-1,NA,CATYSKIRGGTEAFF,TGTGCCACCTACTCCAAAATAAGGGGAGGCACTGAAGCTTTCTTT
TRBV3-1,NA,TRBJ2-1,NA,CASSFRLVGEQFF,TGTGCCAGCAGCTTCAGACTAGTTGGTGAGCAGTTCTTC
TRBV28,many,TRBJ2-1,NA,CASSSPGLVGGRNEQFF,TGTGCCAGCAGCTCCCCTGGACTTGTTGGGGGTAGGAATGAGCAGTTCTTC
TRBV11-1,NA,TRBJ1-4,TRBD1,CASSSGQSTNEKLFF,TGTGCCAGCAGCTCGGGACAGTCAACTAATGAAAAACTGTTTTTT
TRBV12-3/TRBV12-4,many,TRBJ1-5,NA,CASSFRGLAQPQHF,TGTGCCAGCAGTTTCAGGGGTTTGGCTCAGCCCCAGCATTTT
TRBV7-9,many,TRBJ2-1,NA,CASSLGAGLRRNEQFF,TGTGCCAGCAGCTTAGGTGCGGGCCTACGACGGAATGAGCAGTTCTTC
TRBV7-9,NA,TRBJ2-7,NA,CASSPRGDPYEQYF,TGTGCCAGCAGCCCGCGAGGCGACCCCTACGAGCAGTACTTC
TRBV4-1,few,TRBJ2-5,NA,CASSQGTGGGKTQYF,TGCGCCAGCAGCCAAGGGACAGGTGGGGGGAAGACCCAGTACTTC
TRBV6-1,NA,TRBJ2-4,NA,CASRPAPQAKNIQYF,TGTGCCAGCAGACCCGCGCCACAAGCCAAAAACATTCAGTACTTC
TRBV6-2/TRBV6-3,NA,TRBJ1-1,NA,CASSYLGAGEAFF,TGTGCCAGCAGTTACCTGGGGGCCGGTGAAGCTTTCTTT
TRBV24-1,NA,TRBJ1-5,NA,CATSDENQPQHF,TGTGCCACCAGTGATGAGAATCAGCCCCAGCATTTT
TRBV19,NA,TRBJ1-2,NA,CASRPDRYNYGYAF,TGTGCCAGTAGACCGGACAGATATAACTATGGCTACGCCTTC
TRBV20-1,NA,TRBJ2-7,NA,CSARDHSGPSYEQYF,TGCAGTGCTAGAGATCACAGCGGACCTTCCTACGAGCAGTACTTC
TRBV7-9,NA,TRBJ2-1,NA,CASSVGSGRNEQFF,TGTGCCAGCAGCGTCGGATCAGGGCGGAATGAGCAGTTCTTC
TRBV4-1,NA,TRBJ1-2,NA,CASNRETGGFGYTF,TGCGCCAGCAACCGGGAGACAGGAGGTTTTGGCTACACCTTC
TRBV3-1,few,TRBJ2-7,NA,CASSPRLNPSYEQYF,TGTGCCAGCAGCCCTCGACTAAATCCCTCTTACGAGCAGTACTTC
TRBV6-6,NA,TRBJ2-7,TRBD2,CASSYSSGMREQYF,TGTGCCAGCAGTTATTCTAGCGGGATGAGGGAGCAGTACTTC
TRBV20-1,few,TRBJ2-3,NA,CSARGGLLASGTDTQYF,TGCAGTGCTAGAGGGGGCCTTCTCGCGTCGGGCACAGATACGCAGTATTTT
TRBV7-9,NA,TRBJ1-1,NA,CASSIHLNTEAFF,TGTGCCAGCAGCATTCACCTGAACACTGAAGCTTTCTTT
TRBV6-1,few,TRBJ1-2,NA,CASSEDRLRGYTF,TGTGCCAGCAGTGAAGACCGTCTACGTGGCTACACCTTC
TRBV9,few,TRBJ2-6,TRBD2,CASSVTSGRSGANVLTF,TGTGCCAGCAGCGTTACTAGCGGGAGATCTGGGGCCAACGTCCTGACTTTC
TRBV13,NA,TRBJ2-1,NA,CASSLAAGRRNEQFF,TGTGCCAGCAGCTTAGCTGCGGGACGTCGCAATGAGCAGTTCTTC